These 13 T cell receptor beta chains share one sample of origin, sequenced in a study of cytomegalovirus exposure and HLA in healthy donors. PCR was performed using 60 Vbeta and 13 Jbeta primers. Sequencing was performed with immunoSEQ multiplex PCR; in TCRdb, only in-frame clones are kept and a portion is missing. The profile covers some 180,000 clones, with about 80% appearing a single time and about 1.5% taken by the ten largest. The sample taken for sequencing was PBMCs. The receptors shown here come from a man between 18 and 35 years old in good health and CMV-seronegative.

V and J are TRBV15 and TRBJ2-5; tentatively, D is TRBD2 (6 bases). Trimming pared 0 bases from V and 5 bases from J, leaving 16 bases between. The CDR3 spans 16 residues. Germline V gives CDR1 LNHNV, CDR2 YYDKDF (reference sequence). The DNA of the CDR3 is TGTGCCACCAGCAGAGATAATTCGGGCGCGGGGGAGACCCAGTACTTC. Amino acids: CATSRDNSGAGETQYF. Variable domain in full (rest from reference TRBV15 and TRBJ2-5): DAMVIQNPRYQVTQFGKPVTLSCSQTLNHNVMYWYQQKSSQAPKLLFHYYDKDFNNEADTPDNFQSRRPNTSFCFLDIRSPGLGDTAMYLCATSRDNSGAGETQYFGPGTRLLVL.

This chain links TRBV4-3 with TRBJ2-3; 8 bases map to TRBD2. The length of the CDR3 is 15 residues. Germline V gene data show CDR1 as LGHNA and CDR2 as YSLEER. Unmatched junction bases numbered 7, after V lost 3 bases and J lost 5 bases. The CDR3 loop reads CASSHTSGRQDTQYF. For the CDR3, the DNA is TGCGCCAGCAGCCACACTAGCGGTCGACAAGATACGCAGTATTTT.

The rearrangement uses TRBV10-3 and TRBJ2-7, with 8 nucleotides matching TRBD2. The length of the CDR3 is 14 residues. Germline assignment: CDR1 ENHRY and CDR2 SYGVKD. Unmatched junction bases numbered 4, after V lost 3 bases and J lost 3 bases. The CDR3 DNA follows: TGTGCCATCAGTGATGGCAGCGGGGGCTACGAGCAGTACTTC. It yields the protein CAISDGSGGYEQYF.

Remarks on this clone: Because the CDR3 is missing its conserved closing phenylalanine or tryptophan, this is likely a read error. The limits of the CDR3 on the DNA are not certain, so only TCRdb's listed CDR3 is given. This chain joins TRBV21-1 and TRBJ1-2; TRBD1, the table's D call, lacks a check against the DNA. TRBV21-1 has pseudogene status. Including both end residues, the CDR3 is 12 amino acids long. The CDR3 loop is CASSKVGPCFPI.

This chain uses TRBV30 with TRBJ2-5, with TRBD2 matching over 7 bases. The CDR3 consists of 13 residues. Germline CDR1 reads GTSNPN; CDR2 reads SVGIG (reference sequence). Trimming took 3 bases from V and 1 from J; bases not matched to a gene: 2. The CDR3: CAWRGGAQETQYF. CDR3 DNA sequence: TGTGCCTGGAGGGGAGGGGCCCAAGAGACCCAGTACTTC.

This chain links TRBV4-2 with TRBJ2-5, with TRBD2 matching over 9 bases. Trimming at V came to 0 bases and at J to 1 base, leaving 3 bases not matched to a gene. Germline V gene sequence: CDR1 LGHNA, CDR2 YNFKEQ. The CDR3 contains 16 residues. CDR3: CASSQEVAGVQETQYF. Written as DNA, the CDR3 is TGTGCCAGCAGCCAAGAGGTAGCGGGGGTCCAAGAGACCCAGTACTTC.

The chain links TRBV6-6 to TRBJ2-1; 13 bases match TRBD2. CDR1 and CDR2 from the germline V gene are MNHNY and SVGAGI (reference sequence). Losses at the gene ends were 2 bases for V and 7 bases for J; bases not matched to a gene: 5. The CDR3 sequence is 16 residues long. CDR3 amino acids: CASSYPGTSGMNEQFF. CDR3 coding DNA: TGTGCCAGCAGTTACCCCGGGACTAGCGGGATGAATGAGCAGTTCTTC.

The V gene is TRBV30, the J gene TRBJ2-3; TRBD1 agrees at 8 bases. The CDR3 contains 13 residues. Germline V CDR1 and CDR2: GTSNPN, SVGIG (reference sequence). Unmatched junction bases numbered 5, after V lost 5 bases and J lost 4 bases. In DNA form, the CDR3 reads TGTGCCTGGTTGACAGGGGTGTCAGATACGCAGTATTTT. Translated, it gives CAWLTGVSDTQYF.

In this sample, this clone turned up once. This rearrangement joins TRBV7-8 to TRBJ1-6, with D possibly being TRBD1 (5 bases). V was clipped by 3 bases and J by 7 bases, with 10 bases between them. The CDR3 is 14 amino acids. Germline-derived CDR1 and CDR2 are SGHVS and FQNEAQ. CDR3 nucleotides: TGTGCCAGCAGCTTGACAGACTTGAATTCACCCCTCCACTTT. Residues: CASSLTDLNSPLHF.

As for this clone: One junction end disagrees with the germline gene, perhaps due to a read error. The V gene is TRBV11-3, the J gene TRBJ1-1, with no clear D. There are 12 residues in the CDR3. Germline V gene sequence: CDR1 SGHNT, CDR2 YENEEA. CDR3 DNA: TGTGCCAGCAGCTTAGTGGCGACTGGAGCTTTCTTT. Its translation is CASSLVATGAFF.

This chain links TRBV7-6 with TRBJ2-3, with D possibly TRBD2 on 5 matching bases. Germline V lookup: CDR1 SGHVS, CDR2 FNYEAQ. CDR3 length equals 15 residues. V lost 0 bases and J 3 bases, leaving 10 bases between the germline ends. The chain's CDR3 is CASSLAGVGTDTQYF. The CDR3 DNA reads TGTGCCAGCAGCTTAGCGGGAGTTGGGACAGATACGCAGTATTTT. Drawing the rest from reference TRBV7-6 and TRBJ2-3, the complete variable domain is GAGVSQSPRYKVTKRGQDVALRCDPISGHVSLYWYRQALGQGPEFLTYFNYEAQQDKSGLPNDRFSAERPEGSISTLTIQRTEQRDSAMYRCASSLAGVGTDTQYFGPGTRLTVL.

The chain is built from TRBV11-2 and TRBJ2-1, with 11 bases aligning to TRBD2. Per germline, CDR1 SGHAT and CDR2 FQNNGV. This CDR3 spans 16 amino acids. Trimming cost V 3 bases and J 8 bases; bases outside gene matches: 9. The CDR3 nucleotides are TGTGCCAGCAGCTTCCTTAGCGGGGGGGCCGGTCATGAGCAGTTCTTC. Translation: CASSFLSGGAGHEQFF.

J is TRBJ1-2 and V is TRBV6-5; D is ambiguous. Trimming took 2 bases from V and 3 from J, leaving 13 bases between them. The germline gives CDR1 MNHEY, CDR2 SVGAGI. This CDR3 is 15 amino acids long. The CDR3 spells CASSYLRPGDYGYTF. The CDR3 DNA reads as TGTGCCAGCAGTTACCTCAGGCCCGGGGACTATGGCTACACCTTC.